The present T cell receptor (beta chain) was sequenced within a study of post-analysis software for immune sequencing data. Study information: The disease courses spanned relapsing-remitting, secondary progressive and progressive-relapsing forms of multiple sclerosis. The study's findings and limits: Relative to controls, patients had roughly five TRBV segments at higher frequency, with TRBV5-6, TRBV5-1 and TRBV20-1 among these.

Germline V CDR1 and CDR2: SGHTA, FQGNSA. The CDR3 covers 13 residues. Notes on this clonotype: Its antigen is not identified. One junction end disagrees with the germline gene, perhaps due to a read error.

The authors incorporated unique molecular identifiers into the TCR beta cDNA libraries. MiXCR, applied by TCRdb to the PCR reads, yields one record per CDR3 protein. Of approximately 630,000 distinct CDR3 sequences listed, approximately 59% are singletons. Sequencing was performed on blood. This chain links TRBV7-2 with TRBJ2-4; D is perhaps TRBD1 or TRBD2 (5 bases each). The receptor's source is a girl aged 2 to 9 with multiple sclerosis. DNA of the CDR3: TGTGCCAGCAGCTTTCAGAGGGGAAACACTCAGTACTTC. Protein sequence: CASSFQRGNTQYF.